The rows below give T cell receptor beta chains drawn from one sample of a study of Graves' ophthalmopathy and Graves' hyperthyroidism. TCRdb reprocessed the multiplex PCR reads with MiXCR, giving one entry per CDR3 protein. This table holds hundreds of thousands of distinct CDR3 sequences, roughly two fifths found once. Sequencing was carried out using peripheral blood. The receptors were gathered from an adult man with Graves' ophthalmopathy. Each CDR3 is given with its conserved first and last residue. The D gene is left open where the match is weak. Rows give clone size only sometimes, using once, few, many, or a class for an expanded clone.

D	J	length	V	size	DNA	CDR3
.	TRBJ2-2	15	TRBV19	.	TGTGCCAGTAGTATAGTAGGAGGGATTACCGGGGAGCTGTTTTTT	CASSIVGGITGELFF
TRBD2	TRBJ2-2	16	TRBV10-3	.	TGTGCCATCAGTGAGTCGGGACTAGCGGGAACCGGGGAGCTGTTTTTT	CAISESGLAGTGELFF
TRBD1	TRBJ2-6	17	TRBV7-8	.	TGTGCCAGCAGCTTTAAACAGGGGGCGGGAGGGGCCAACGTCCTGACTTTC	CASSFKQGAGGANVLTF
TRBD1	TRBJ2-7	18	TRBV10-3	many	TGTGCCATCAGTGGACAGGGGGCCTACCTCCGGAGCTCCTACGAGCAGTACTTC	CAISGQGAYLRSSYEQYF
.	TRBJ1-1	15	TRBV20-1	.	TGCAGTGCTAGAGTTCAGGGCGGCTTGAAAACTGAAGCTTTCTTT	CSARVQGGLKTEAFF
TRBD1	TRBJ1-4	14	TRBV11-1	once	TGTGCCAGCAGCTCCAGGACAGGAGGGGAAAAACTGTTTTTT	CASSSRTGGEKLFF
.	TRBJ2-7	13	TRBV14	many	TGTGCCAGCAGCCGGACGGTCTCCTACGAGCAGTACTTC	CASSRTVSYEQYF
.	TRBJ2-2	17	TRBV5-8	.	TGTGCCAGCAGCCCCAGCGGGCAGGGCGAGGACACCGGGGAGCTGTTTTTT	CASSPSGQGEDTGELFF
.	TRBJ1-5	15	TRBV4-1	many	TGCGCCAGCAGCCAACGGGGATTGGACAATCAGCCCCAGCATTTT	CASSQRGLDNQPQHF
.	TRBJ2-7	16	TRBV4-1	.	TGCGCCAGCAGCCAAGGAACAGGGCGCCTCTCCTACGAGCAGTACTTC	CASSQGTGRLSYEQYF
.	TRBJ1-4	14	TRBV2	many	TGTGCCAGCAAGGCAACCGGTACTAATGAAAAACTGTTTTTT	CASKATGTNEKLFF
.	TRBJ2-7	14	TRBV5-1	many	TGCGCCAGCAGCTTGGGCAGGGAGAGCTACGAGCAGTACTTC	CASSLGRESYEQYF
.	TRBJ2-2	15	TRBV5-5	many	TGTGCCAGCAGCTTGGCAACAGGGTTTACCGGGGAGCTGTTTTTT	CASSLATGFTGELFF
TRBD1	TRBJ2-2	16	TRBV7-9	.	TGTGCCAGCGGCTTATTCACAGGGGGCTTTACCGGGGAGCTGTTTTTT	CASGLFTGGFTGELFF
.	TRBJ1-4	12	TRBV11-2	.	TGTGCCAGCAGCTTCAGGGGAGGAAAACTGTTTTTT	CASSFRGGKLFF
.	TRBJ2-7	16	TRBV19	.	TGTGCCAGTAGTAAATCGTCAGGGGAAGGATCCTACGAGCAGTACTTC	CASSKSSGEGSYEQYF
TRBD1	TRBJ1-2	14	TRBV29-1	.	TGCAGCGTTGAAATGGAGGGGGCGAACTATGGCTACACCTTC	CSVEMEGANYGYTF
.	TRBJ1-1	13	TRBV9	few	TGTGCCAGCAGCGTTACTGGGGGAGCTGAAGCTTTCTTT	CASSVTGGAEAFF
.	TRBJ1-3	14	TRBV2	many	TGTGCCAGCAGTGAACTCAACACTGGAAACACCATATATTTT	CASSELNTGNTIYF
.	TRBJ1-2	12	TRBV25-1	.	TGCGCCAGCAGTGGCAGCCTCTATGGCTACACCTTC	CASSGSLYGYTF
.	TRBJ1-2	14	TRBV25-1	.	TGTGCCAGCAGTCTCTCCGGGACCAACTATGGCTACACCTTC	CASSLSGTNYGYTF
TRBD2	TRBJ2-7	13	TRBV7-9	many	TGTGCCAGCAGTGCTAGCGGGAGCAGCGAGCAGTACTTC	CASSASGSSEQYF
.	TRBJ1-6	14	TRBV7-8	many	TGTGCCAGCAGCCCGACTCAACCCAATTCACCCCTCCACTTT	CASSPTQPNSPLHF
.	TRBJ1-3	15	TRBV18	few	TGTGCCAGCTCACCAGCGGAATTTCCTGGAAACACCATATATTTT	CASSPAEFPGNTIYF
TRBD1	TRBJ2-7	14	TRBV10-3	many	TGTGCCATCAGTCCGGGACAGGATTCCTACGAGCAGTACTTC	CAISPGQDSYEQYF
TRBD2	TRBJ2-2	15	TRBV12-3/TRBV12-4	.	TGTGCCAGCAGACAGACTAGCGGGAACACCGGGGAGCTGTTTTTT	CASRQTSGNTGELFF
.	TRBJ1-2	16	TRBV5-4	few	TGTGCCAGCAGCTCAGGGCTTTTGACAGGATACTATGGCTACACCTTC	CASSSGLLTGYYGYTF
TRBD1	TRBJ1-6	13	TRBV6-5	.	TGTGCCAGCAGCCGGGACAGGGCTTCACCCCTCCACTTT	CASSRDRASPLHF
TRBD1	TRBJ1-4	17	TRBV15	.	TGTGCCACCAGCAGAGGCTACACCGGGACAGCTAATGAAAAACTGTTTTTT	CATSRGYTGTANEKLFF
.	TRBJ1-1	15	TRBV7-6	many	TGTGCCAGCAGCTTAGGGACATACATGAACACTGAAGCTTTCTTT	CASSLGTYMNTEAFF
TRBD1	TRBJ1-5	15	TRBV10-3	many	TGTGCCAGCTGGGGGGGACAGGGGGCCGGACAGCCCCAGCATTTT	CASWGGQGAGQPQHF
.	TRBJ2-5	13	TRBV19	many	TGTGCCAGTAACCCAGGAAGGGGGGAGACCCAGTACTTC	CASNPGRGETQYF
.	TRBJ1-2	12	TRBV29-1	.	TGCAGCGCGGACGAGGCTAACTATGGCTACACCTTC	CSADEANYGYTF
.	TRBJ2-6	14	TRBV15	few	TGTGCCACCAGCAGAGATAGTGGGGCCAACGTCCTGACTTTC	CATSRDSGANVLTF
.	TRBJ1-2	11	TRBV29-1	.	TGCAGCTTGGGACGGACCTATGGCTACACCTTC	CSLGRTYGYTF
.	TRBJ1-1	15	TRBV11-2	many	TGTGCCAGCAGCACAAACCGTAGAAGGTACACTGAAGCTTTCTTT	CASSTNRRRYTEAFF
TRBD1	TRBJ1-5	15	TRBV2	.	TGTGCCAGCAGTGCTGAACAGGGGGGCAATCAGCCCCAGCATTTT	CASSAEQGGNQPQHF
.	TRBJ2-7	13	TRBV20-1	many	TGCAGTGTCAGGCCTGGCTGGGGCCACGAGCAGTACTTC	CSVRPGWGHEQYF
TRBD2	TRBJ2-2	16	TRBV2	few	TGTGCCAGCAGTGAACTAGCGGGGGGATCCACCGGGGAGCTGTTTTTT	CASSELAGGSTGELFF
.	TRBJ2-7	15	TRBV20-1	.	TGCAGTGCTAGTAGGGTGGCTAGCGATAGTCCCGAGCAGTACTTC	CSASRVASDSPEQYF
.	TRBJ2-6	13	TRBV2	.	TGTGCCAGCAGTTACCCACAGGCCAACGTCCTGACTTTC	CASSYPQANVLTF
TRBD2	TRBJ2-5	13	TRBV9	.	TGTGCCAGCAGCGCTAGCGGTTGGGAGACCCAGTACTTC	CASSASGWETQYF
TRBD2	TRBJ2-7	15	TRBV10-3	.	TGTGCCATCAGTGCTAGCGGGGCGGTATTCTACGAGCAGTACTTC	CAISASGAVFYEQYF
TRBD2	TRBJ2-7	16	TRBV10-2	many	TGCGCCAGCAGTGAGAGTTCTAGCGGGCCCACCTACGAGCAGTACTTC	CASSESSSGPTYEQYF
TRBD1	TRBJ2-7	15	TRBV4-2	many	TGTGCCAGCAGCCAACCGGGACAGGGCATCTACGAGCAGTACTTC	CASSQPGQGIYEQYF
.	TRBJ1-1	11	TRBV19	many	TGTGCCAGTAGTATCTTGACTGAAGCTTTCTTT	CASSILTEAFF
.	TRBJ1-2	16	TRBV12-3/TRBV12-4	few	TGTGCCAGCAGTCCAGAGGCGGGGTTGGGTGCCTATGGCTACACCTTC	CASSPEAGLGAYGYTF
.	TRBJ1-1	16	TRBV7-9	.	TGTGCCAGCAGCTTAGGGGCAGAGAATTTAGGCACTGAAGCTTTCTTT	CASSLGAENLGTEAFF
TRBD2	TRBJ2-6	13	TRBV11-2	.	TGTGCCAGCAGCTTAGATCGTGGGTGGCAGCGGGAGTTC	CASSLDRGWQREF
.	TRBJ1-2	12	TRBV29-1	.	TGCAGCTTCACCCGCCGACGATCTGGCTACACCTTC	CSFTRRRSGYTF
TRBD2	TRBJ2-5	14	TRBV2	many	TGTGCCAGCATCCCCGGGACTAGCGGGGCCCTCCAGTACTTC	CASIPGTSGALQYF
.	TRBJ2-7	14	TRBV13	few	TGTGCCAGCAGCCGACCCGGGGACTCCTACGAGCAGTACTTC	CASSRPGDSYEQYF
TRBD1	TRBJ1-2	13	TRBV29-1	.	TGCAGCGTTGATTCCGGGACAGGGTTTGGCTACACCTTC	CSVDSGTGFGYTF
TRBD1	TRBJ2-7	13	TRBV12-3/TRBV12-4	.	TGTGCCAGCAGTGCACAGGGGGCCTACGAGCAGTACTTC	CASSAQGAYEQYF